This T cell receptor beta chain was identified during a study of blood T cell repertoires in COVID-19. Study as a whole: T cells, B-cell-depleted T cells, or PBMCs supplied cDNA or gDNA.

Germline V CDR1 and CDR2: SGHTA, FQGNSA. Trimming removed 5 bases from V and 5 bases from J; junction bases left unmatched: 6. CDR3 size: 15 residues. Repertoires were generated with immunoSEQ multiplex PCR, while TCRdb's copy carries only in-frame clones and drops some. The sample includes 85,000 to 120,000 clones, approximately 80% seen only once; the top ten take around 9.8%. J is TRBJ2-5 and V is TRBV7-2; 12 bases are a match to TRBD2. Sequencing was done on a sample of peripheral blood. The source is a man aged 60-69 years with active or convalescent COVID-19. CDR3 sequence: CASSIRTSGTETQYF. As DNA, the CDR3 is TGTGCCAGCAGCATAAGGACTAGCGGGACGGAGACCCAGTACTTC. Complete variable domain (other parts from reference TRBV7-2 and TRBJ2-5): GAGVSQSPSNKVTEKGKDVELRCDPISGHTALYWYRQSLGQGLEFLIYFQGNSAPDKSGLPSDRFSAERTGGSVSTLTIQRTQQEDSAVYLCASSIRTSGTETQYFGPGTRLLVL.